Sequencing of this T cell receptor beta chain was carried out in a study of blood T cell repertoires in COVID-19. About the research overall: Researchers got acute and convalescent COVID-19 samples from the United States, Italy and Spain.

The CDR3 has 15 amino acids. The V gene end was trimmed by 0 bases and the J gene end by 3 bases; junction bases not matched to a gene: 4. CDR1 SGHTA and CDR2 FQGNSA come from the germline V gene. As originally analysed: Reference gene primers were amplified, and this amplification served to estimate nucleated cell counts. TCRdb keeps only in-frame clones here, not all; method: immunoSEQ multiplex PCR. The V and J calls and clone size are taken from that table; D and trimming were inferred from the DNA. The sample contains under 450,000 clones, roughly 92% of which appear only once. The specimen was PBMCs or T cells enriched from blood (not recorded which). The receptor was derived from a woman aged 40 to 49 who had been exposed to COVID-19. V is TRBV7-2 and J is TRBJ2-7; 8 nucleotides agree with TRBD2. CDR3 nucleotides: TGTGCCAGCAGCTTAGCTGCGGGGGGATTCTACGAGCAGTACTTC. It translates to CASSLAAGGFYEQYF. The full variable domain, completed using reference TRBV7-2 and TRBJ2-7, is GAGVSQSPSNKVTEKGKDVELRCDPISGHTALYWYRQSLGQGLEFLIYFQGNSAPDKSGLPSDRFSAERTGGSVSTLTIQRTQQEDSAVYLCASSLAAGGFYEQYFGPGTRLTVT.